This T cell receptor (beta chain) originates from a study of blood T cell repertoires in COVID-19. The overall study: The samples span acute and convalescent COVID-19 from the United States, Italy and Spain. In each case, the material was cDNA or gDNA derived from T cells, B-cell-depleted T cells, or PBMCs.

Per the original data handling: Amplification of reference gene primers provided the estimated nucleated cell counts. Some clones are missing from TCRdb's copy, which holds only in-frame ones; the method was immunoSEQ multiplex PCR. V, J and clone size are those of that table, while D and trimming were read from the DNA. Among a few hundred thousand clones listed, 88% were seen once. V shed 0 bases, J shed 6 bases, and the junction held 10 bases outside the gene matches. CDR1 is MGHRA and CDR2 is YSYEKL in the germline V gene. This CDR3 region has 17 residues. The sequence was collected from a man aged 18 to 35 with active or convalescent COVID-19. The specimen was peripheral blood. This chain links TRBV4-1 with TRBJ1-5, with 8 nucleotides matching TRBD1. The CDR3 DNA is TGCGCCAGCAGCCAAGACGGGAAGGGACAGGTACGTCAGCCCCAGCATTTT. Protein sequence: CASSQDGKGQVRQPQHF.